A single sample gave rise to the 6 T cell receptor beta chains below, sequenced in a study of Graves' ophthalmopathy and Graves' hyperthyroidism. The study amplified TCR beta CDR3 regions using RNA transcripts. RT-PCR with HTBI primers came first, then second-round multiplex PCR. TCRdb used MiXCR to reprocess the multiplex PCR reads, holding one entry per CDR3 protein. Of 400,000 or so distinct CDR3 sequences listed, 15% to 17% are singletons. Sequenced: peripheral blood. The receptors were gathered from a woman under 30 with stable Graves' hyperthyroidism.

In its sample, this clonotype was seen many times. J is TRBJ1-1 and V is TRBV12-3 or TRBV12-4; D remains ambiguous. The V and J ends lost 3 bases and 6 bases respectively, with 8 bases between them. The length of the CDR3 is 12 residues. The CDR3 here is CASSFALPEAFF. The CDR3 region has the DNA TGTGCCAGCAGTTTCGCGCTTCCTGAAGCTTTCTTT.

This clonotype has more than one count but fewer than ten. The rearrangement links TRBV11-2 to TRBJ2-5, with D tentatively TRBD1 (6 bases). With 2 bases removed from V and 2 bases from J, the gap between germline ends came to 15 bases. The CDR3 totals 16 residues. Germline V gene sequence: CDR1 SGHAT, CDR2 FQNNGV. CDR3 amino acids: CASSLPLGQFQETQYF. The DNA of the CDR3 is TGTGCCAGCAGCTTACCTCTCGGACAGTTTCAAGAGACCCAGTACTTC. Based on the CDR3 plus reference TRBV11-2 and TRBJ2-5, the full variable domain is EAGVAQSPRYKIIEKRQSVAFWCNPISGHATLYWYQQILGQGPKLLIQFQNNGVVDDSQLPKDRFSAERLKGVDSTLKIQPAKLEDSAVYLCASSLPLGQFQETQYFGPGTRLLVL.

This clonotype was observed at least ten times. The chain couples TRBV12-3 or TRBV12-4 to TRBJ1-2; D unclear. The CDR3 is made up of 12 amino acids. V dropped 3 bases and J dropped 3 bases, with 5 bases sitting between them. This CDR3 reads CASSFTHYGYTF. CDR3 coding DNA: TGTGCCAGCAGTTTCACACACTATGGCTACACCTTC.

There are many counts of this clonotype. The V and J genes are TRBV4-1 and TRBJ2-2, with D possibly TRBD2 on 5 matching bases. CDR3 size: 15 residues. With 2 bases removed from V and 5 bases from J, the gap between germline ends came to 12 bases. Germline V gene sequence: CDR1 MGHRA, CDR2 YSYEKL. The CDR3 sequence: CASSQPRRGTGELFF. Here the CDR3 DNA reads TGCGCCAGCAGCCAACCCCGCCGAGGGACCGGGGAGCTGTTTTTT.

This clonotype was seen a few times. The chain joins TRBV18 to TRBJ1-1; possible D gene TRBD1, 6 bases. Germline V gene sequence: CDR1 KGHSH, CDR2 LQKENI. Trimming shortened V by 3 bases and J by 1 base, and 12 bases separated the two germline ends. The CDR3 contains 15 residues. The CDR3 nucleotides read TGTGCCAGCTCACCGACAGGTTATCGGAACACTGAAGCTTTCTTT. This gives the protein CASSPTGYRNTEAFF.

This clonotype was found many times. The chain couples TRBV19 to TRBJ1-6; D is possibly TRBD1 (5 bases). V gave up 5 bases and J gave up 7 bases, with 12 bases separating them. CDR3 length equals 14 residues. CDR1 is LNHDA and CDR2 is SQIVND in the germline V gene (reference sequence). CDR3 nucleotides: TGTGCCAGTAGTGCGACAGCGTTAAATTCACCCCTCCACTTT. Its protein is CASSATALNSPLHF.